These T cell receptor beta chains were read from a single sample in a study of cytomegalovirus exposure and HLA in healthy donors. Method: immunoSEQ multiplex PCR; TCRdb's copy keeps in-frame clones and lacks some. The data show hundreds of thousands of clones, with 60% to 80% seen just once and 1.5% to 2% held by the top ten. The source material was PBMCs. The receptors originated from a male donor in good health and CMV-seronegative. The CDR3 runs from the conserved cysteine through the conserved F or W. The D gene is left open where the match is weak. Size tells how often a clone was seen (once, few, many) or the class of an expanded clone, and some rows leave it out.

len,abundance,d_gene,j_gene,v_gene,CDR3nt,CDR3aa
14,-,-,TRBJ2-6,TRBV7-2,TGTGCCAGCAGCTTAGATCATGGGGCCAACGTCCTGACTTTC,CASSLDHGANVLTF
15,-,-,TRBJ2-2,TRBV5-1,TGCGCCAGCAGCTTGGCCAACTCTGGCACCGGGGAGCTGTTTTTT,CASSLANSGTGELFF
12,-,-,TRBJ2-3,TRBV6-5,TGTGCCAGCAGTAATTCGAGAGATACGCAGTATTTT,CASSNSRDTQYF
14,-,TRBD1,TRBJ1-2,TRBV19,TGTGCCAGTACCCACCGAGGGACAGGGTCTGGCTACACCTTC,CASTHRGTGSGYTF
13,few,-,TRBJ2-5,TRBV2,TGTGCCAGTAACCAGGGATCCCAAGAGACCCAGTACTTC,CASNQGSQETQYF
14,-,-,TRBJ1-2,TRBV2,TGTGCCAGCAGTGTTGGGGGCGCGGCCTATGGCTACACCTTC,CASSVGGAAYGYTF
15,few,-,TRBJ2-2,TRBV5-1,TGCGCCAGCAGCTTGCCCGGGGAGAACACCGGGGAGCTGTTTTTT,CASSLPGENTGELFF
13,once,TRBD1,TRBJ2-7,TRBV19,TGTGCCAGTAGTCCGACAGGGGGCCACGAGCAGTACTTC,CASSPTGGHEQYF
17,-,TRBD1,TRBJ2-3,TRBV10-1,TGCGCCAGCAGGGAGACGGGGTTGGACAGGGACCCAGATACGCAGTATTTT,CASRETGLDRDPDTQYF
17,-,-,TRBJ2-1,TRBV11-3,TGTGCCAGCAGCCAAGAGCCATCCTCAAGCTCCTACAATGAGCAGTTCTTC,CASSQEPSSSSYNEQFF
16,-,-,TRBJ1-4,TRBV18,TGTGCCAGCTCACCGACAGTTTCAGCAACTAATGAAAAACTGTTTTTT,CASSPTVSATNEKLFF
14,once,-,TRBJ2-3,TRBV6-5,TGTGCCAGCGCCAGGACTCCCGATCCAGATACGCAGTATTTT,CASARTPDPDTQYF
14,-,-,TRBJ2-2,TRBV7-9,TGTGCCAGCGGTAACTTTGGGAACACCGGGGAGCTGTTTTTT,CASGNFGNTGELFF
14,-,-,TRBJ2-7,TRBV10-2,TGCGCCAGCAGTGATTTGGAGACCGCATACGAGCAGTACTTC,CASSDLETAYEQYF
14,few,-,TRBJ2-7,TRBV6-6,TGTGCCAGCAGTTATAGTACCTTGTCCTACGAGCAGTACTTC,CASSYSTLSYEQYF
16,-,-,TRBJ2-3,TRBV4-3,TGCGCCAGCAGCCAAGATGCGGTCCAACAGGCATATACGCAGTATTTT,CASSQDAVQQAYTQYF
15,once,-,TRBJ2-7,TRBV7-2,TGTGCCAGCAGCTTAGGGCCAGGGATCGCCTACGAGCAGTACTTC,CASSLGPGIAYEQYF
17,-,-,TRBJ2-6,TRBV28,TGTGCCAGCATAACTGGACAGTTCCTAACTGGGGCCAACGTCCTGACTTTC,CASITGQFLTGANVLTF
13,-,TRBD1,TRBJ1-2,TRBV6-1,TGTGCCAGCAGCCGGACAGGGAACTATGGCTACACCTTC,CASSRTGNYGYTF
14,-,-,TRBJ1-5,TRBV5-8,TGTGCCAGCAGCTCGGTGTCGTTTGGTCAGCCCCAGCATTTT,CASSSVSFGQPQHF
15,-,TRBD2,TRBJ2-7,TRBV6-6,TGTGCCAGCAGTCCCCCAGCGGGACGGTCCTACGAGCAGTACTTC,CASSPPAGRSYEQYF
15,-,-,TRBJ2-1,TRBV9,TGTGCCAGCAGCGCCTTGGACAGCCTGGGGGATGAGCAGTTCTTC,CASSALDSLGDEQFF
13,-,-,TRBJ1-5,TRBV18,TGTGCCAGCTCACCACCCAGTAATCAGCCCCAGCATTTT,CASSPPSNQPQHF
13,-,-,TRBJ2-1,TRBV11-3,TGTGCCAGCAGCCTCGGGGTAGGAAATGAGCAGTTCTTC,CASSLGVGNEQFF
15,-,-,TRBJ1-6,TRBV7-8,TGTGCCAGCAGCTTAGGGCAGGGCATGAATTCGCCCCTCCACTTT,CASSLGQGMNSPLHF
14,-,TRBD2,TRBJ2-7,TRBV27,TGTGCCAGCATGGGACTAGCGGGGTACTACGAGCAGTACTTC,CASMGLAGYYEQYF
15,-,TRBD1,TRBJ1-2,TRBV5-6,TGTGCCAGCAGCCAGGACAACAGGGGAGGCTATGGCTACACCTTC,CASSQDNRGGYGYTF
12,-,-,TRBJ2-1,TRBV27,TGTGCCAGCAGCCCTATGGTCAATGAGCAGTTCTTC,CASSPMVNEQFF
10,-,-,TRBJ2-1,TRBV7-9,TGTGCCAGCAGCTCGACTAGGTGGTTCTTC,CASSSTRWFF
13,-,-,TRBJ2-1,TRBV15,TGTGCCACCAGCAGAGAGAGTCCCAATGAGCAGTTCTTC,CATSRESPNEQFF
15,few,TRBD2,TRBJ2-6,TRBV19,TGTGCCAGTAGTACTCTAGCGGCTGGGGCCAACGTCCTGACTTTC,CASSTLAAGANVLTF
15,few,TRBD1,TRBJ1-2,TRBV5-6,TGTGCCAGCGCTACTGGGACAGGGAATAACTATGGCTACACCTTC,CASATGTGNNYGYTF
14,-,TRBD1,TRBJ2-7,TRBV7-8,TGTGCCAGCACCTCAGGGACAGGGTCCACCGGGCAGTACTTC,CASTSGTGSTGQYF
13,-,TRBD2,TRBJ2-7,TRBV4-3,TGCGCCAGCAGCCGGGGGAGGGGCTACGAGCAGTACTTC,CASSRGRGYEQYF
15,-,-,TRBJ2-5,TRBV7-3,TGTGCCAGCAGCTTGGATATTAGCGGCCAAGAGACCCAGTACTTC,CASSLDISGQETQYF
16,-,TRBD1,TRBJ1-1,TRBV11-2,TGTGCCAGCAGCTCGAAATGGGGACAGGGGAACACTGAAGCTTTCTTT,CASSSKWGQGNTEAFF
17,few,TRBD2,TRBJ2-2,TRBV7-6,TGTGCCAGCAGCTTGACTAGCGGGGGATCGAACACCGGGGAGCTGTTTTTT,CASSLTSGGSNTGELFF
16,-,TRBD1,TRBJ1-2,TRBV5-4,TGTGCCAGCAGCCCAGTCGGAGACAGGGGGCATGGGGGCTACACCTTC,CASSPVGDRGHGGYTF
13,-,-,TRBJ2-7,TRBV19,TGTGCCAGTAGTATCGGACACTCCTACGAGCAGTACTTC,CASSIGHSYEQYF
13,few,-,TRBJ2-5,TRBV2,TGTGCCAGCAATCGGGACTCTCAAGAGACCCAGTACTTC,CASNRDSQETQYF
16,-,TRBD2,TRBJ2-2,TRBV5-1,TGCGCCAGCAAATCAGGGACTACTCACAACACCGGGGAGCTGTTTTTT,CASKSGTTHNTGELFF
16,-,TRBD2,TRBJ2-3,TRBV7-2,TGTGCCAGCAGTAAACTAGCGGGGGGGTACACAGATACGCAGTATTTT,CASSKLAGGYTDTQYF
14,-,-,TRBJ2-2,TRBV7-3,TGTGCCAGCAGCTCCCGGACAGCTCTCGGGGAGCTGTTTTTT,CASSSRTALGELFF
13,-,-,TRBJ1-2,TRBV6-5,TGTGCCAGTACCCCGGGTGATTCTAATGGCTACACCTTC,CASTPGDSNGYTF
15,-,TRBD1,TRBJ1-4,TRBV6-5,TGTGCCAGCAGTCCCAGGACAGGCGTTAATGAAAAACTGTTTTTT,CASSPRTGVNEKLFF
15,-,-,TRBJ2-5,TRBV5-5,TGTGCCAGCAGCTTTTCTGGGGACATCCAAGAGACCCAGTACTTC,CASSFSGDIQETQYF
16,-,TRBD1,TRBJ2-5,TRBV5-1,TGCGCCAGCAGCCCGGGGGACAGGGGGCGCGAAGAGACCCAGTACTTC,CASSPGDRGREETQYF
16,few,TRBD2,TRBJ2-5,TRBV7-9,TGTGCCAGCAGCCCTTTAGCGGGTAATCTCCAAGAGACCCAGTACTTC,CASSPLAGNLQETQYF
17,-,TRBD2,TRBJ2-3,TRBV5-1,TGCGCCAGCAGCCCAAAGACGGCGGGAGTTGGCTCAGATACGCAGTATTTT,CASSPKTAGVGSDTQYF
15,few,-,TRBJ2-7,TRBV4-3,TGCGCCAGCAGCGTGGCTGGAGGGACCGACTACGAGCAGTACTTC,CASSVAGGTDYEQYF
18,-,TRBD2,TRBJ2-7,TRBV13,TGTGCCAGCAGCTCATCAATAACTACTAGCGGATCAAAGTACGAGCAGTACTTC,CASSSSITTSGSKYEQYF
15,-,TRBD2,TRBJ2-1,TRBV2,TGTGCCAGCAGTGTCGGCGGGAGGACCGGCAATGAGCAGTTCTTC,CASSVGGRTGNEQFF
14,-,-,TRBJ1-1,TRBV6-5,TGTGCCAGCAGCTCCAGGGTCCCGAACACTGAAGCTTTCTTT,CASSSRVPNTEAFF
14,-,-,TRBJ2-3,TRBV19,TGTGCCAGTAGTAAGGGGGTTATGACAGATACGCAGTATTTT,CASSKGVMTDTQYF
16,once,TRBD2,TRBJ2-2,TRBV13,TGTGCCAGCAGCCTAACTAGCGGGGTATATACCGGGGAGCTGTTTTTT,CASSLTSGVYTGELFF